One sample yielded the 7 T cell receptor beta chains listed below, sequenced in a study of blood T cell repertoires in COVID-19 (dated by TCRdb to the early 2020s). Receptors were amplified or captured by the immunoSEQ multiplex PCR assay. What TCRdb holds here is the immuneACCESS table cut down to in-frame rearrangements. Part of the clones is not present; checked against another copy, under half of the missing clones reflect an unresolved V gene, and the others are unexplained. The sample yields some 200,000 clones; roughly 90% were counted once. Clones ranked in the top ten supply approximately 0.5% of the sample. Sequencing input: peripheral blood. The receptors here all came from a man aged 45-65 years with acute or convalescent COVID-19.

This chain connects TRBV5-1 to TRBJ1-3; 9 bases match TRBD1. V shed 4 bases and J 0 bases; nucleotides not matched to a gene: 8. Per the germline V gene, CDR1 is SGHRS and CDR2 is YFSETQ. The CDR3 covers 17 residues. As DNA, the CDR3 is TGCGCCAGCAGCAGATCAGGGACAGGGAGCTCTGGAAACACCATATATTTT. Translation: CASSRSGTGSSGNTIYF.

The chain recombines TRBV10-3 with TRBJ2-2; D not certain. Trimming pared 11 bases from V and 0 bases from J, leaving 13 bases between. Germline V gene lookup returns CDR1 ENHRY and CDR2 SYGVKD. The CDR3 is 14 residues long. The CDR3 loop reads CASRQVANTGELFF. CDR3 in DNA: TGTGCCTCACGGCAGGTCGCGAACACCGGGGAGCTGTTTTTT.

The rearrangement joins TRBV10-3 to TRBJ2-1, with D tentatively TRBD1 (5 bases). CDR3 length equals 14 residues. Germline V lookup: CDR1 ENHRY, CDR2 SYGVKD. Trimming left V 4 bases short and J 7 bases short, with 14 bases between. The CDR3 sequence: CAISGQGKANEQFF. In nucleotides, the CDR3 is TGTGCCATCAGTGGGCAGGGAAAGGCGAATGAGCAGTTCTTC.

J is TRBJ1-2 and V is TRBV4-1; D is perhaps TRBD1 (6 bases). This CDR3 has 14 residues. V shed 1 base and J shed 6 bases, with 12 bases lying between them. The V gene's germline CDR1 is MGHRA and CDR2 YSYEKL. CDR3 protein: CASSQGQGKDGYTF. Written as DNA, the CDR3 is TGCGCCAGCAGCCAAGGGCAGGGGAAAGATGGCTACACCTTC.

V usage is TRBV4-1 and J usage is TRBJ1-2; TRBD1 is a possible D gene (5 bases). CDR3 length equals 16 residues. V lost 0 bases to trimming and J lost 6 bases, with 17 bases between them. Germline CDR1 reads MGHRA; CDR2 reads YSYEKL. CDR3 nucleotide sequence: TGCGCCAGCAGCCAAGATAAGGGGATTCGGCAGCATGGCTACACCTTC. It codes for CASSQDKGIRQHGYTF.

The gene calls are TRBV28 and TRBJ1-1; tentatively, D is TRBD1 (5 bases). Germline V lookup: CDR1 MDHEN, CDR2 SYDVKM. The CDR3 extends over 14 amino acids. V dropped 7 bases and J dropped 4 bases, with 16 bases sitting between them. This CDR3 reads CASNRYRRGTEAFF. CDR3 in DNA: TGTGCCAGCAACCGCTACAGGAGGGGCACTGAAGCTTTCTTT.

The chain combines TRBV27 with TRBJ2-7, with D perhaps TRBD2 (5 bases). Germline CDR1 is MNHEY and CDR2 is SMNVEV (reference sequence). This CDR3 is built from 12 residues. The V end lost 10 bases, the J end lost 5 bases, and 15 bases lay between the germline ends. The DNA of the CDR3 is TGTGCCACCTTCGGAACTAGGAACGAGCAGTACTTC. This translates into CATFGTRNEQYF.